This T cell receptor (beta chain) was profiled in a study of graft-versus-host responses after intestinal transplantation. Study summary: Transplantation in recipients was multivisceral, liver-intestinal, or isolated intestinal.

Clones were sequenced by immunoSEQ multiplex PCR, and TCRdb holds only the in-frame ones, with some missing. The top ten clones hold approximately 1.5% of a sample with about 98,000 clones, around 88% of them seen once. The CDR3 consists of 19 residues. As to this clone: Its antigen remains unknown.

Study results and caveats: Marrow from the recipient contained GvH clones, some of which had appeared first in ileum or blood. With peak circulating GvH clone levels came an association with early post-transplant HvG declines. Clonal ratios of graft-versus-host to host-versus-graft in allografts were high for patients exhibiting graft-donor T cell macrochimerism.

The sample was PBMCs, taken 255 days after intestinal transplant. This sequence joins TRBV12-1 and TRBJ1-6. TRBV12-1 has pseudogene status. The origin of this receptor is a human patient who received an intestinal transplant, so some T cells may come from the graft donor. The CDR3 here is CASSFPGPSSGSYNSPLHF. CDR3 DNA sequence: TGTGCCAGCAGCTTCCCGGGCCCCTCCTCGGGCTCCTATAATTCACCCCTCCACTTT.